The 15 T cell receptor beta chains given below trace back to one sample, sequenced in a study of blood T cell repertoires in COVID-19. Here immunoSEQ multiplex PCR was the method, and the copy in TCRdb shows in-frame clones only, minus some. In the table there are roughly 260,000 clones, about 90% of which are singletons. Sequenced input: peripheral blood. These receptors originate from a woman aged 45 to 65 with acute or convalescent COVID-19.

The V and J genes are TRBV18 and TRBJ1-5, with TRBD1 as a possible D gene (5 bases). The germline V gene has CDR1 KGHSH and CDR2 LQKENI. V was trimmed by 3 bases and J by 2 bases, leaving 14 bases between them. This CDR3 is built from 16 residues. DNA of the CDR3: TGTGCCAGCTCACCGGGGACTAGGGGTGGCAATCAGCCCCAGCATTTT. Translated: CASSPGTRGGNQPQHF.

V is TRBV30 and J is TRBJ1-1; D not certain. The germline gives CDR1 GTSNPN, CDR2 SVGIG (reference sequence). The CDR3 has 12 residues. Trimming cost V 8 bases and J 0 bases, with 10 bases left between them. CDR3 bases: TGTGCCGGGATAGCAATGAACACTGAAGCTTTCTTT. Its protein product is CAGIAMNTEAFF.

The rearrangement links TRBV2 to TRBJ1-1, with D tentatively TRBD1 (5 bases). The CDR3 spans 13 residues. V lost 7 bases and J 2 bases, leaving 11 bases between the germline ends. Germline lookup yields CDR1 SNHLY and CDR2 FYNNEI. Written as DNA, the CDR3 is TGTGCCAGCATGACAGAGATTAACACTGAAGCTTTCTTT. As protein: CASMTEINTEAFF.

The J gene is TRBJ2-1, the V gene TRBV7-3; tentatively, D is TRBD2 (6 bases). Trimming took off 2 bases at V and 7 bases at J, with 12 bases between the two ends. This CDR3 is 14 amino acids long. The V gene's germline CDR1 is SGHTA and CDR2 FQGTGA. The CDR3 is CASSLPGGSNEQFF. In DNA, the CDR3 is TGTGCCAGCAGCTTACCCGGGGGAAGTAATGAGCAGTTCTTC. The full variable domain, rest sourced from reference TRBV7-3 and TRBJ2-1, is GAGVSQTPSNKVTEKGKYVELRCDPISGHTALYWYRQSLGQGPEFLIYFQGTGAADDSGLPNDRFFAVRPEGSVSTLKIQRTERGDSAVYLCASSLPGGSNEQFFGPGTRLTVL.

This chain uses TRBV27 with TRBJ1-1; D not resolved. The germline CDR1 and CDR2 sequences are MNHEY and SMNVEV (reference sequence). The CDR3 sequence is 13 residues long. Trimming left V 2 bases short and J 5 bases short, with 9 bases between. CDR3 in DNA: TGTGCCAGCAGTTTAAGGCAGCGGACTGAAGCTTTCTTT. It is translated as CASSLRQRTEAFF.

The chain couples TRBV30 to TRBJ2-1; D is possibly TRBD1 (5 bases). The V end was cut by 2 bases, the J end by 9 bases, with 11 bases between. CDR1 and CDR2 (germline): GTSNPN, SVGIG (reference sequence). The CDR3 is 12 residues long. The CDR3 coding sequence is TGTGCCTGGAGTCACAGTAGGGGTGAGCAGTTCTTC. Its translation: CAWSHSRGEQFF.

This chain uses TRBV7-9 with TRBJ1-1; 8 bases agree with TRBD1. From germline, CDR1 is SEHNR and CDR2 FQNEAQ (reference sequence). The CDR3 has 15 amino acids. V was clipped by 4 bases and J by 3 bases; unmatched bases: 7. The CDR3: CASSSGRGRDTEAFF. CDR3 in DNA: TGTGCCAGCAGCTCAGGCAGGGGGCGAGACACTGAAGCTTTCTTT. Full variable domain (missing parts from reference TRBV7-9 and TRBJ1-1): DTGVSQNPRHKITKRGQNVTFRCDPISEHNRLYWYRQTLGQGPEFLTYFQNEAQLEKSRLLSDRFSAERPKGSFSTLEIQRTEQGDSAMYLCASSSGRGRDTEAFFGQGTRLTVV.

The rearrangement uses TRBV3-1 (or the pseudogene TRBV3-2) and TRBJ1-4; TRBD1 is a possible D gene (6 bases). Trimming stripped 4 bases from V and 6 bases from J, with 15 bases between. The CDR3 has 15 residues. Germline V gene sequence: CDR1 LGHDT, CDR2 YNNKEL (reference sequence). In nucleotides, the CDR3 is TGTGCCAGCAGCCTAGAAGGGGGGGCGGATGAAAAACTGTTTTTT. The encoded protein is CASSLEGGADEKLFF.

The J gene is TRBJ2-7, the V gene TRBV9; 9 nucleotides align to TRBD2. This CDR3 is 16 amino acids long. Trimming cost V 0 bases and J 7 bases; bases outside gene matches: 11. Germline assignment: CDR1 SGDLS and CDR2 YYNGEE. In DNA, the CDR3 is TGTGCCAGCAGCGTAGTGGCGGGAGGGCCACTCGGAGAGCAGTACTTC. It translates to CASSVVAGGPLGEQYF. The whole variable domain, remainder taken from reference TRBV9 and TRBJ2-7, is DSGVTQTPKHLITATGQRVTLRCSPRSGDLSVYWYQQSLDQGLQFLIQYYNGEERAKGNILERFSAQQFPDLHSELNLSSLELGDSALYFCASSVVAGGPLGEQYFGPGTRLTVT.

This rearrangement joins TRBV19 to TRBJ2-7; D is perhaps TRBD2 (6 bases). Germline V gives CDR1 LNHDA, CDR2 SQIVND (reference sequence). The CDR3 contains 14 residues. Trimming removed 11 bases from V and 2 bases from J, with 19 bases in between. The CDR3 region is CAAQTAGGAYEQYF. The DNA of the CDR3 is TGTGCCGCTCAGACAGCTGGCGGGGCCTACGAGCAGTACTTC.

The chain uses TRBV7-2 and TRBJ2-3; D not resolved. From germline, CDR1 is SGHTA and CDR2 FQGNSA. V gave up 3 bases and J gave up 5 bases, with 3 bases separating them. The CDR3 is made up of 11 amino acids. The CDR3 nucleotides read TGTGCCAGCAGCTTCTTAGATACGCAGTATTTT. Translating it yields CASSFLDTQYF. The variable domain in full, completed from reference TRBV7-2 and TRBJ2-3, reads GAGVSQSPSNKVTEKGKDVELRCDPISGHTALYWYRQSLGQGLEFLIYFQGNSAPDKSGLPSDRFSAERTGGSVSTLTIQRTQQEDSAVYLCASSFLDTQYFGPGTRLTVL.

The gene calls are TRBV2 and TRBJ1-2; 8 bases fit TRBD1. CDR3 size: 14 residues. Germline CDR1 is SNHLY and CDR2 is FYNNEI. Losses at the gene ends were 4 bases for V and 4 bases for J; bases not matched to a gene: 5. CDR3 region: CASSAWTGTYGYTF. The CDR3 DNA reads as TGTGCCAGCAGTGCGTGGACAGGGACCTATGGCTACACCTTC.

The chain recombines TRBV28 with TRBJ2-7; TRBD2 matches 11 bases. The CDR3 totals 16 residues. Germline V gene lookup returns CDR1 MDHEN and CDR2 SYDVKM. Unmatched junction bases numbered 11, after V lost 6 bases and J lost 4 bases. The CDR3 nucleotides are TGTGCCAGCAGCAAAGGGGGGACTAGCGGAGCTTACGAGCAGTACTTC. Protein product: CASSKGGTSGAYEQYF.

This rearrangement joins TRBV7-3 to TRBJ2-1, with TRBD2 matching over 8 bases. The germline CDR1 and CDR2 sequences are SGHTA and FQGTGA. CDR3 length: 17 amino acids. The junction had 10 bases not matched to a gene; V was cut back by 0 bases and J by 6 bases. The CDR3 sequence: CASSLTFFSGKINEQFF. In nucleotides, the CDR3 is TGTGCCAGCAGCTTAACGTTCTTTAGCGGGAAAATCAATGAGCAGTTCTTC.

The chain's CDR3 is CASSFPGSEQFF. In DNA form, the CDR3 reads TGCGCCAGCAGCTTCCCGGGGTCCGAGCAGTTCTTC. The chain is built from TRBV5-1 and TRBJ2-1, with D perhaps matching TRBD2 (5 bases). Germline V gene sequence: CDR1 SGHRS, CDR2 YFSETQ. The CDR3 has 12 residues. V was trimmed by 2 bases and J by 10 bases, leaving 10 bases between them.